This T cell receptor beta chain was found in a study of regulatory T cells in long-lasting Graves disease. This clonotype was observed a handful of times. HTBI primers from iRepertoire and Arm-PCR of CDR3 regions yielded the TCR beta libraries. TCRdb redid the calling of the multiplex PCR reads with MiXCR, one entry per CDR3 protein. The top ten clones hold roughly 10% of a sample with hundreds of thousands of distinct CDR3 sequences, about 13% of them seen once. Time point: newly diagnosed GD, antithyroid drugs for less than 3 months. From RNA extracted from PBMCs, the TCR library was made. The germline gives CDR1 MNHEY, CDR2 SMNVEV (reference sequence). The germline V and J ends were trimmed by 7 bases and 6 bases, with 13 bases remaining between them. The CDR3 extends over 13 amino acids. These data also featured in a second study, about T cells in Graves' hyperthyroidism and ophthalmopathy.

The TCR originated in a man aged 25-40 years with Graves disease. Sequencing was performed on peripheral blood mononuclear cells (PBMCs), taken at new diagnosis, from a patient treated with antithyroid drugs. The rearrangement links TRBV27 to TRBJ2-1; D is unclear. The CDR3 region is CASNSIRRNEQFF. In DNA, the CDR3 is TGTGCCAGCAATTCCATTAGACGCAATGAGCAGTTCTTC.